This T cell receptor (beta chain) came from a study of technical replicates of blood from a handful of donors (dated by TCRdb to 2017 to 2019). As for this clone: Its antigen specificity is not known. It has no much larger one-base neighbor in the sample; base qualities were not kept.

Library generation was performed with the immunoSEQ multiplex PCR assay. In its TCRdb copy, this immuneACCESS table keeps in-frame sequences only and misses some clones. Where compared with another copy, unresolved V genes explain less than half of these, and the others have no known cause. This sample gives 70,000 to 80,000 clones in total; over 80% of them show up just once. The ten biggest clones cover 0.42% of the sample. The CDR3 has 13 amino acids, counting the end cysteine and phenylalanine. Only the CDR3 portion is preserved as DNA: 39 bases, with reading frame beginning at the first base. Relative to germline, V is missing 3 bases and J is missing 8 bases, with 9 bases of the junction outside any gene match. CDR1 and CDR2 were assigned from the germline V gene (reference sequence) as GTSNPN and SVGIG.

Specimen: T cells isolated from PBMCs. This receptor was obtained from a human donor in good health. The chain is made from TRBV30 and TRBJ1-2, and 7 junction bases match TRBD1. The nucleotide sequence is TGTGCCTGGAGAGTCACGACAGGGTCCGGCTACACCTTC. It is translated as CAWRVTTGSGYTF.